The 14 T cell receptor beta chains listed next were all sequenced from one sample in a study of cytomegalovirus exposure and HLA in healthy donors. The PCR made use of 60 Vbeta and 13 Jbeta primers. TCRdb keeps only in-frame clones here, not all; method: immunoSEQ multiplex PCR. This sample has some 140,000 clones, with 65% to 80% found just once. Sequencing was carried out using PBMCs. The receptors originated from a human donor in good health.

V is TRBV18 and J is TRBJ1-4; unclear D gene. CDR1 is KGHSH, CDR2 LQKENI, per germline. Between the trimmed V and J ends, which lost 1 base and 5 bases, there was a span of 5 bases. The CDR3 is 13 residues long. The CDR3 spells CASSPHQNEKLFF. CDR3 nucleotides: TGTGCCAGCTCACCACATCAGAATGAAAAACTGTTTTTT.

This sequence joins TRBV29-1 and TRBJ2-1; weak D call: TRBD1 (6 bases). Between the trimmed V and J ends, which lost 0 bases and 3 bases, there was a span of 15 bases. The germline gives CDR1 SQVTM, CDR2 ANQGSEA. This CDR3 comprises 16 residues. This chain's CDR3 is CSVEDRGTALYNEQFF. CDR3 DNA: TGCAGCGTTGAAGATAGGGGGACGGCTCTCTACAATGAGCAGTTCTTC.

The chain uses TRBV7-2 and TRBJ2-3; weak D call: TRBD2 (5 bases). V was shortened by 2 bases and J by 5 bases, with 11 bases between the two germline ends. CDR1 is SGHTA and CDR2 is FQGNSA in the germline V gene. The CDR3 sequence is 14 residues long. CDR3 coding DNA: TGTGCCAGCAGCTTAACGAGGGCGGGAGATACGCAGTATTTT. It translates to CASSLTRAGDTQYF.

To note about this clone: A junction boundary mismatches the germline segment, possibly from a read error. Other DNA sequences in this specimen translate into the identical CDR3. This chain links TRBV19 with TRBJ2-1; D uncertain. The CDR3 covers 14 residues. Germline V gene sequence: CDR1 LNHDA, CDR2 SQIVND (reference sequence). The CDR3 region has the DNA TGCGCCAGTAGTATGGGCCTTCCCTACAATGAGCAGTTCTTC. Its protein product is CASSMGLPYNEQFF.

The J gene is TRBJ2-5, the V gene TRBV5-6; the D gene is possibly TRBD1 (6 bases). The DNA end lines up better with TRBJ2-7; the J call may be wrong. Germline CDR1 reads SGHDT; CDR2 reads YYEEEE. The CDR3 is 14 amino acids. This chain's CDR3 is CASSAQGISYEQYF. CDR3 nucleotides: TGTGCCAGCAGCGCACAGGGCATCTCCTACGAGCAGTACTTC.

This clone was seen only once. This chain connects TRBV2 to TRBJ2-5; unclear D gene. The closer fit of TRBJ2-7 to the DNA end suggests the J call may be wrong. Germline lookup yields CDR1 SNHLY and CDR2 FYNNEI. CDR3 length equals 13 residues. CDR3 sequence (DNA): TGTGCCAGCAGTTTGGGTAGCTCCTACGAGCAGTACTTC. The encoded protein is CASSLGSSYEQYF.

The rearrangement links TRBV9 to TRBJ2-1; 9 positions match TRBD1. This CDR3 has 13 amino acids. V was clipped by 3 bases and J by 10 bases; unmatched bases: 5. CDR1 and CDR2 from the germline V gene are SGDLS and YYNGEE. Here the CDR3 DNA reads TGTGCCAGCAGCGCCTGGGACAGGGACGAGCAGTTCTTC. Its translation is CASSAWDRDEQFF.

This sequence joins TRBV4-2 and TRBJ2-1; the match to TRBD2 covers 8 bases. The CDR3 runs to 15 residues. Germline lookup yields CDR1 LGHNA and CDR2 YNFKEQ. The J segment lost 8 bases and the V segment lost 4 bases, leaving 10 bases of the junction unmatched. The CDR3 bases are TGTGCCAGCAGCCTCTCCGGGACTAGAGGGGATGAGCAGTTCTTC. Amino acids: CASSLSGTRGDEQFF.

The rearrangement uses TRBV5-1 and TRBJ2-7; 10 nucleotides agree with TRBD2. J lost 2 bases, V lost 5 bases, and 4 bases had no gene match. CDR1 and CDR2 from the germline V gene are SGHRS and YFSETQ. The CDR3 loop spans 14 amino acids. In nucleotides, the CDR3 is TGCGCCAGCAGTGGACTAGCGGAGGCCTACGAGCAGTACTTC. Its protein is CASSGLAEAYEQYF.

The chain recombines TRBV7-2 with TRBJ2-5, with 9 bases fitting TRBD1. The ends lost 3 bases at V and 4 bases at J; junction bases unmatched: 3. Germline V gives CDR1 SGHTA, CDR2 FQGNSA. The length of the CDR3 is 14 residues. CDR3 coding DNA: TGTGCCAGCAGCTTGTGGACAGGGGCAGAGACCCAGTACTTC. Translation: CASSLWTGAETQYF.

The J gene is TRBJ2-7, the V gene TRBV11-2; 8 nucleotides line up with TRBD1. This CDR3 has 16 amino acids. Germline lookup yields CDR1 SGHAT and CDR2 FQNNGV. After removal of 6 bases from V and 0 bases from J, the junction contained 10 bases not matched to a gene. CDR3 sequence: CASRLRRQGPSYEQYF. CDR3 coding DNA: TGTGCCAGCAGGCTAAGAAGACAGGGGCCCTCCTACGAGCAGTACTTC.

This sequence joins TRBV6-5 and TRBJ2-7; TRBD1 might be the D (5 bases). The CDR3 covers 15 residues. Germline lookup yields CDR1 MNHEY and CDR2 SVGAGI. V lost 5 bases, J lost 2 bases, and 16 bases lay in between. The CDR3 here is CASSPMVTATYEQYF. CDR3 bases: TGTGCCAGCAGTCCCATGGTGACAGCCACCTACGAGCAGTACTTC.

This chain uses TRBV7-2 with TRBJ2-3; possibly TRBD2 for D (6 bases). Trimming took off 3 bases at V and 8 bases at J, with 15 bases between the two ends. This CDR3 has 14 amino acids. From germline, CDR1 is SGHTA and CDR2 FQGNSA. CDR3 loop: CASSFRSGDRTQYF. DNA of the CDR3: TGTGCCAGCAGCTTCCGGTCGGGGGATCGTACGCAGTATTTT.

The rearrangement uses TRBV7-2 and TRBJ2-7, with 8 bases lining up with TRBD2. V was pared by 5 bases and J by 0 bases, with 12 bases of the junction left unmatched. The CDR3 has 17 residues. Per the germline V gene, CDR1 is SGHTA and CDR2 is FQGNSA. The CDR3 DNA follows: TGTGCCAGCAGCGGCCTCGGGACTAGGCGGGGCTCCTACGAGCAGTACTTC. Translated: CASSGLGTRRGSYEQYF.